The clone carrying this T cell receptor (beta chain) was seen many times. TCRdb reprocessed the multiplex PCR reads via MiXCR and lists one record per CDR3 protein. Among fewer than 85,000 distinct CDR3 sequences listed, about 21% were seen once. Per the germline V gene, CDR1 is LGHDT and CDR2 is YNNKEL (reference sequence). With 0 bases removed from V and 0 bases from J, the gap between germline ends came to 9 bases. The CDR3 is 16 amino acids. This sample was taken from a study of breast tumors, draining lymph nodes, adjacent tissues. The lymph nodes were axillary draining lymph nodes from breast cancer patients.

Sequencing was done on a sample of axillary lymph node tissue. J is TRBJ1-3 and V is TRBV3-1; D is ambiguous. This sequence was found in a female donor with breast cancer. Some clones in this sample may be carry-over from other donors' samples. The chain's CDR3 is CASSQDRAGSGNTIYF. The CDR3 region has the DNA TGTGCCAGCAGCCAAGATCGGGCTGGCTCTGGAAACACCATATATTTT.